This TCR beta chain was captured in a study of vaccination effects on CD4 cells after COVID-19. As concerns this clone: The antigen is undetermined.

Libraries were prepared by immunoSEQ multiplex PCR; TCRdb keeps only in-frame clonotypes and omits some of them. The sample shows tens of thousands of clones, 78% of them seen only once. This CDR3 is built from 12 residues. V was trimmed by 3 bases and J by 5 bases, leaving 7 bases between them. CDR1 KGHSH and CDR2 LQKENI come from the germline V gene. Expansion of antigen-specific CD4+ T cells with viral peptide pools was carried out by the ViraFEST assay before sequencing. Scientists isolated CD4+ T cells after a roughly nine-day culture period ended. Each participant was administered two doses of either the BNT162b2 or the mRNA-1273 vaccine. None of these healthy vaccinees had been infected with SARS-CoV-2 before vaccination. A density of roughly 2 million PBMC per well was used; these cells were cultured with roughly 10 IU/ml IL-2 and around 9.6 ug/ml peptides.

This specimen consisted of CD4+ T cells from PBMCs cultured with HCoV-OC43 spike peptides, obtained after COVID-19 vaccination. Sample subset: HCoV-OC43 spike overlapping peptide pool stimulation. The sequence came from a human donor who received a COVID-19 vaccine. This chain connects TRBV18 to TRBJ2-5; D is unresolved. CDR3 DNA: TGTGCCAGCTCACCGAAGCTTGAGACCCAGTACTTC. Encoded protein: CASSPKLETQYF.